The next 2 T cell receptor beta chains were all read from a single sample in a study of OX40 agonist ivuxolimab in advanced cancers. Sequencing was performed with immunoSEQ multiplex PCR; in TCRdb, only in-frame clones are kept and a portion is missing. The repertoire has over 100,000 clones, 90% of them found once; the top ten carry 0.85% to 1.4%. Sequenced here: CD4+ or CD8+ T cells sorted from blood, sampled in a trial of the OX40 agonist ivuxolimab. These receptors came from an adult with an advanced solid tumor such as melanoma, head and neck, liver or kidney cancer.

This chain uses TRBV28 with TRBJ1-1, with 7 bases fitting TRBD1. V was clipped by 5 bases and J by 1 base; unmatched bases: 4. The germline V gene has CDR1 MDHEN and CDR2 SYDVKM. CDR3 length equals 14 residues. The CDR3 DNA reads TGTGCCAGCAGTCTGGGACAGCGGAACACTGAAGCTTTCTTT. The encoded protein is CASSLGQRNTEAFF.

The CDR3, as DNA: TGTGCCAGCAGTCCCGTAACTAGGAATGAGCAGTTCTTC. Protein: CASSPVTRNEQFF. The rearrangement links TRBV6-6 to TRBJ2-1, with D tentatively TRBD2 (5 bases). Germline CDR1 MNHNY, CDR2 SVGAGI (reference sequence). The length of the CDR3 is 13 residues. V lost 5 bases and J 7 bases, leaving 12 bases between the germline ends.